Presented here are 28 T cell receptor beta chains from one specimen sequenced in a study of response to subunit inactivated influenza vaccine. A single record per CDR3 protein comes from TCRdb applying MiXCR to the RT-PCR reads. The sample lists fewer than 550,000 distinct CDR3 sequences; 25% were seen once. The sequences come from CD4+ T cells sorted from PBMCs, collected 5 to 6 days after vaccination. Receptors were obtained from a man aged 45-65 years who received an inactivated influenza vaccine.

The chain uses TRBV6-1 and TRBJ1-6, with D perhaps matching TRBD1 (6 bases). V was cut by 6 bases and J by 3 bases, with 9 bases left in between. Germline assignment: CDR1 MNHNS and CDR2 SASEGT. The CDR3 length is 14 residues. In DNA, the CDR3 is TGTGCCAGCAGGTCAGGGGTCTATAATTCACCCCTCCACTTT. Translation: CASRSGVYNSPLHF.

The DNA for the CDR3 is TGTGCCAGCAGCCAAGTGAGGACCCTGAACACTGAAGCTTTCTTT. Translating it yields CASSQVRTLNTEAFF. V gene TRBV3-1 combines with J gene TRBJ1-1; D gene unclear. This CDR3 is built from 15 residues. The V end lost 1 base, the J end lost 0 bases, and 9 bases lay between the germline ends. Germline V gene data show CDR1 as LGHDT and CDR2 as YNNKEL (reference sequence).

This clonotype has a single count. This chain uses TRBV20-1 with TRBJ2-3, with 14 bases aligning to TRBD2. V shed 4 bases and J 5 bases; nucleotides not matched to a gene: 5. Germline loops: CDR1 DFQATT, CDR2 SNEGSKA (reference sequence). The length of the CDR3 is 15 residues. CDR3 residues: CSAMRLAGGIDTQYF. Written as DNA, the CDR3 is TGCAGTGCTATGAGACTAGCGGGGGGGATAGATACGCAGTATTTT.

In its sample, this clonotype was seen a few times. CDR3: CAIKGGGQETQYF. The CDR3 region has the DNA TGTGCCATCAAAGGGGGGGGGCAAGAGACCCAGTACTTC. This sequence joins TRBV10-3 and TRBJ2-5; D is possibly TRBD2 (7 bases). V lost 7 bases to trimming and J lost 2 bases, with 11 bases between them. Germline V gene lookup returns CDR1 ENHRY and CDR2 SYGVKD. This CDR3 comprises 13 residues.

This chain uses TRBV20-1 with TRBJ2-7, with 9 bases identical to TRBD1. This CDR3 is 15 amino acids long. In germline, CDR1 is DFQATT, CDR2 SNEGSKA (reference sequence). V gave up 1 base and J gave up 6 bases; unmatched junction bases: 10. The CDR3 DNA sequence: TGCAGTGCTAGAGTCCTGACAGGGGGTCGCTTCGAGCAGTACTTC. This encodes CSARVLTGGRFEQYF.

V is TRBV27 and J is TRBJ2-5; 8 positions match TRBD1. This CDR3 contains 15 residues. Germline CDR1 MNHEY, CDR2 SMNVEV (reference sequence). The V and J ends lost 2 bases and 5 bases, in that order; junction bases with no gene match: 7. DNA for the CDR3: TGTGCCAGCAGTTTAGTCAGGGGGCTAATGGAGACCCAGTACTTC. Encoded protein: CASSLVRGLMETQYF.

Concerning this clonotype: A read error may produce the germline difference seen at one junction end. CDR3 loop: CATSDPWCRDYERYF. DNA of the CDR3: TGTGCCACCAGTGATCCGTGGTGTAGAGATTACGAGCGGTACTTC. V is TRBV24-1 and J is TRBJ2-7; no definite D call. Germline V gene data show CDR1 as KGHDR and CDR2 as SFDVKD. The CDR3 extends over 15 amino acids.

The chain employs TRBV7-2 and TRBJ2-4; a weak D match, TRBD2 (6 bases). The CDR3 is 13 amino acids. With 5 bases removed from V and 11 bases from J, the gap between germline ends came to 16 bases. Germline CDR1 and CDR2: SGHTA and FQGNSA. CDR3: CASSPGTPGVQYF. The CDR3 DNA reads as TGTGCCAGCAGCCCCGGGACCCCGGGGGTTCAGTACTTC. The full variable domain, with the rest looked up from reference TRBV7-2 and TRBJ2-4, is GAGVSQSPSNKVTEKGKDVELRCDPISGHTALYWYRQSLGQGLEFLIYFQGNSAPDKSGLPSDRFSAERTGGSVSTLTIQRTQQEDSAVYLCASSPGTPGVQYFGAGTRLSVL.

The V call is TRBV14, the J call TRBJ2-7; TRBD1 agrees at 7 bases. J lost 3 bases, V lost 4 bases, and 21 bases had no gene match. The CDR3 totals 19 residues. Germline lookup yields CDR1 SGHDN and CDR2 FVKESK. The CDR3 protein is CASSRGTRVRGKLSYEQYF. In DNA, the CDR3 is TGTGCCAGCAGCCGGGGGACCCGTGTCAGGGGGAAACTCAGCTACGAGCAGTACTTC.

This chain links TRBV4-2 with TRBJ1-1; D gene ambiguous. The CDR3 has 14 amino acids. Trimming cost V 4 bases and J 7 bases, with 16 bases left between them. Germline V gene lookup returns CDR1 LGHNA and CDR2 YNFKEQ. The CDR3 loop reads CASSPMGREGEAFF. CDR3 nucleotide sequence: TGTGCCAGCAGCCCCATGGGTAGGGAGGGTGAAGCTTTCTTT.

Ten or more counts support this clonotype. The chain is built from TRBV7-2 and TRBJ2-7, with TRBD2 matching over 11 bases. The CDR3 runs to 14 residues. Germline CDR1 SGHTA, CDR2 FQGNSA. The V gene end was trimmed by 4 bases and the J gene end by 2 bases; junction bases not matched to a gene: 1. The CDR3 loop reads CASSWGLAAYEQYF. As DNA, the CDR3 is TGTGCCAGCAGCTGGGGACTAGCGGCCTACGAGCAGTACTTC.

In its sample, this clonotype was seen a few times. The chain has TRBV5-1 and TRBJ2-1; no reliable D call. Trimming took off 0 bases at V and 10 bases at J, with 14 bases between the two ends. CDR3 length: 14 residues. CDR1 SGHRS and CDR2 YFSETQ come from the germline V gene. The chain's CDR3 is CASSLAYNRAEQFF. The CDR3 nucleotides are TGCGCCAGCAGCTTGGCATACAACAGAGCAGAGCAGTTCTTC.

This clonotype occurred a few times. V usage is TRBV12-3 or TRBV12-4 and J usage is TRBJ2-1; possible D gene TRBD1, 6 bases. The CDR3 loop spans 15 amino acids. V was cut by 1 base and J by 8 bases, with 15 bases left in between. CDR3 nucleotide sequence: TGTGCCAGCAGTTTAGTCGCAGGGGCAAGACATGAGCAGTTCTTC. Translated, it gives CASSLVAGARHEQFF.

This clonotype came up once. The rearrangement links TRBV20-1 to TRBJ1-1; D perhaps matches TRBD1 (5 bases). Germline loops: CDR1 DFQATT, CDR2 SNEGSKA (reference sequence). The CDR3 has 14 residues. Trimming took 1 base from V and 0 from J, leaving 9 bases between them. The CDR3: CSARVGLMNTEAFF. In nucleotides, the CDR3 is TGCAGTGCTAGAGTGGGGCTCATGAACACTGAAGCTTTCTTT.

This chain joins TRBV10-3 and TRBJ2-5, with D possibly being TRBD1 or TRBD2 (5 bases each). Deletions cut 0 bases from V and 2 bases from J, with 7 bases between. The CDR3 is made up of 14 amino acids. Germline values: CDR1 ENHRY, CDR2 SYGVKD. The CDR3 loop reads CAISESGTQETQYF. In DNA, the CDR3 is TGTGCCATCAGTGAGTCTGGGACGCAAGAGACCCAGTACTTC.

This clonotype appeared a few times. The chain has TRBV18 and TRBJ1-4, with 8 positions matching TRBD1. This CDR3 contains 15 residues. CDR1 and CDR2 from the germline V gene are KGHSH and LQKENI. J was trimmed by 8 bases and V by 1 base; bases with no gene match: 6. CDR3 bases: TGTGCCAGCTCACCACGGCAACAGGGGGGCGAAAAACTGTTTTTT. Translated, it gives CASSPRQQGGEKLFF.

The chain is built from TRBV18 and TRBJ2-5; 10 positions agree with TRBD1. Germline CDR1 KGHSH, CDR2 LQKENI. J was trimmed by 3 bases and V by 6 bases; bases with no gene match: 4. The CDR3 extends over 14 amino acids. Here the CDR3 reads CASSTTGGKETQYF. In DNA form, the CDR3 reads TGTGCCAGCTCTACGACAGGGGGCAAAGAGACCCAGTACTTC.

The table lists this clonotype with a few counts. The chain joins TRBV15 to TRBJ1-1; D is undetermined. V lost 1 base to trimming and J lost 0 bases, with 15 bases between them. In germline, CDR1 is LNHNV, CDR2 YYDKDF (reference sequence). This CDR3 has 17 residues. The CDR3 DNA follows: TGTGCCACCAGCAGAGGATATGAGGCAGGCGTGAACACTGAAGCTTTCTTT. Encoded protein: CATSRGYEAGVNTEAFF.

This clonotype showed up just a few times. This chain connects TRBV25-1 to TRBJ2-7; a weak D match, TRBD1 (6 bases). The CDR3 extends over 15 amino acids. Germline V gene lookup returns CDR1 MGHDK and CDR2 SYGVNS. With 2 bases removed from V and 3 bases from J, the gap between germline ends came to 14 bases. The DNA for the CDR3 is TGTGCCAGCAGTGAAGCAGGGGCTACGGTCTACGAGCAGTACTTC. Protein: CASSEAGATVYEQYF.

CDR3 amino acids: CASRFERTYTF. The DNA of the CDR3 is TGTGCCAGCAGATTTGAGAGGACCTACACCTTC. The rearrangement uses TRBV5-5 and TRBJ1-2; D is ambiguous. Deletions cut 5 bases from V and 10 bases from J, with 12 bases between. The length of the CDR3 is 11 residues. Germline CDR1 is SGHKS and CDR2 is YYEKEE (reference sequence).

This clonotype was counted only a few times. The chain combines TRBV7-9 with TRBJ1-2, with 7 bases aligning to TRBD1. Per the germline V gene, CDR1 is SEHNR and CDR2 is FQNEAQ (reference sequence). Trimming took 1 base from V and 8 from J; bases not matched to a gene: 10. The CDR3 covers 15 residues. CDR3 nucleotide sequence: TGTGCCAGCAGCTTAGTGACCGACAGGGTGGGCGGCTACACCTTC. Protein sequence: CASSLVTDRVGGYTF.

CDR3 sequence: CASSLEQPSTDTQYF. As DNA, the CDR3 is TGTGCCAGCAGTTTAGAACAGCCCAGCACAGATACGCAGTATTTT. The chain combines TRBV12-3 or TRBV12-4 with TRBJ2-3; D gene ambiguous. The CDR3 is 15 residues long. V lost 1 base and J 0 bases, leaving 8 bases between the germline ends.

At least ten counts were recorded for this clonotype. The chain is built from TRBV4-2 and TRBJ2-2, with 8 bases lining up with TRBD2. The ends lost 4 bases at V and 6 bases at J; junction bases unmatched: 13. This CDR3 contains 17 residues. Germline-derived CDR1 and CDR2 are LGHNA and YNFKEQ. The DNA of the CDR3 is TGTGCCAGCAGCCGGGTCGGGCACGGGGGGGCATCCGGGGAGCTGTTTTTT. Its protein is CASSRVGHGGASGELFF.

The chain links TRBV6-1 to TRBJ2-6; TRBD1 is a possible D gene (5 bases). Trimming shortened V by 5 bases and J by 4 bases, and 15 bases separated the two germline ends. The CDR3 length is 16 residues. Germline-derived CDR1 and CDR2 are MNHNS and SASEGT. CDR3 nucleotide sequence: TGTGCCAGCAGTACAGAGACAGTCGACGGGGCCAACGTCCTGACTTTC. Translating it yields CASSTETVDGANVLTF.

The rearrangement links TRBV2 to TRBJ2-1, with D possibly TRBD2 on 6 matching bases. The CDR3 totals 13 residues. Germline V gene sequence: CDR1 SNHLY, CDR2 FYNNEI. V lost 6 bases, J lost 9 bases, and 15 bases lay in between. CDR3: CASRRTINGEQFF. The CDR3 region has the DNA TGTGCCAGCAGAAGGACTATCAACGGTGAGCAGTTCTTC.

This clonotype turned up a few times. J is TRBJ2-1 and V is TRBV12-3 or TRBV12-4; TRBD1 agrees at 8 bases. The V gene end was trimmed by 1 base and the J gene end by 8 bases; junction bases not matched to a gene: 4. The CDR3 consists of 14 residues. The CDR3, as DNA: TGTGCCAGCAGTTTAGTCGGACAGGGAGATGAGCAGTTCTTC. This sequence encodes CASSLVGQGDEQFF.

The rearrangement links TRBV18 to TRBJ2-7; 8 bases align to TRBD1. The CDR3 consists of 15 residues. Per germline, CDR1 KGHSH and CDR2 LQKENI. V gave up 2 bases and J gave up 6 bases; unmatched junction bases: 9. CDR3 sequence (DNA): TGTGCCAGCTCACCAGGGACAGGATGGCCCGGCGAGCAGTACTTC. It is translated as CASSPGTGWPGEQYF. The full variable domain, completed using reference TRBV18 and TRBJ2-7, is NAGVMQNPRHLVRRRGQEARLRCSPMKGHSHVYWYRQLPEEGLKFMVYLQKENIIDESGMPKERFSAEFPKEGPSILRIQQVVRGDSAAYFCASSPGTGWPGEQYFGPGTRLTVT.

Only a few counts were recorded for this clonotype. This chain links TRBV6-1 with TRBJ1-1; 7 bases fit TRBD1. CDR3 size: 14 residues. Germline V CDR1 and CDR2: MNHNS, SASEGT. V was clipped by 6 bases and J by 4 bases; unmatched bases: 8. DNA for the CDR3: TGTGCCAGCAGATCTGGGACAGCGAGCACTGAAGCTTTCTTT. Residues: CASRSGTASTEAFF.